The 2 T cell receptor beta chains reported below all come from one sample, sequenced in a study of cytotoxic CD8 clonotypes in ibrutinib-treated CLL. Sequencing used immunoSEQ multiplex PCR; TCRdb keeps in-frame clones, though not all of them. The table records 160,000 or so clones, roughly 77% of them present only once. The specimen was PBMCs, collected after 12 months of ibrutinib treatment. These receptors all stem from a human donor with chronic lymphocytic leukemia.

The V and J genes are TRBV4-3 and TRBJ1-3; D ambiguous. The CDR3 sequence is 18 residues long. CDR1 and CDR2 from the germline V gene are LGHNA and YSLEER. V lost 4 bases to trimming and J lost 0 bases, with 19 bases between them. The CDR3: CASSPGSLLIDSGNTIYF. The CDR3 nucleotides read TGCGCCAGCAGCCCGGGGAGCCTTCTTATAGACTCTGGAAACACCATATATTTT.

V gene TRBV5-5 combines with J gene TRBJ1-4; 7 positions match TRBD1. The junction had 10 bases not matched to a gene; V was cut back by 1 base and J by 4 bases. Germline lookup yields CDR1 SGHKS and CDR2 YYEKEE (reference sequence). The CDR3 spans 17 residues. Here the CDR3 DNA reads TGTGCCAGCAGCTTGTTTATGAGGGGGCGGATTAATGAAAAACTGTTTTTT. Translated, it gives CASSLFMRGRINEKLFF. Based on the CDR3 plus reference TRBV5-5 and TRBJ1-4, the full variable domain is DAGVTQSPTHLIKTRGQQVTLRCSPISGHKSVSWYQQVLGQGPQFIFQYYEKEERGRGNFPDRFSARQFPNYSSELNVNALLLGDSALYLCASSLFMRGRINEKLFFGSGTQLSVL.